Shown below are 10 T cell receptor beta chains from a single sample sequenced in a study of cytomegalovirus exposure and HLA in healthy donors. PCR was performed using 60 Vbeta and 13 Jbeta primers. Sequencing was performed with immunoSEQ multiplex PCR; in TCRdb, only in-frame clones are kept and a portion is missing. This sample's table has about 51,000 clones. The sample taken for sequencing was PBMCs. The source is a female donor in good health and CMV-seronegative.

The CDR3 sequence is CASSLWVTGGTEAFF. The CDR3 DNA is TGTGCCAGCAGCTTGTGGGTTACAGGGGGCACTGAAGCTTTCTTT. This rearrangement joins TRBV5-8 to TRBJ1-1, with 8 bases fitting TRBD1. Trimming at V came to 1 base and at J to 4 bases, leaving 6 bases not matched to a gene. Germline V gene data show CDR1 as SGHTS and CDR2 as YDEGEE. CDR3 length: 15 amino acids.

This chain connects TRBV7-8 to TRBJ1-5, with D possibly TRBD1 on 6 matching bases. Trimming cost V 5 bases and J 6 bases, with 17 bases left between them. Germline CDR1 and CDR2: SGHVS and FQNEAQ. The length of the CDR3 is 15 residues. The CDR3 coding sequence is TGTGCCAGCAGCCCTCGGGTGGGGGCCGGTCAGCCCCAGCATTTT. It translates to CASSPRVGAGQPQHF.

This chain joins TRBV9 and TRBJ1-2, with D hard to call. CDR1 is SGDLS, CDR2 YYNGEE, per germline. This CDR3 comprises 13 residues. Trimming shortened V by 3 bases and J by 4 bases, and 10 bases separated the two germline ends. The CDR3 region has the DNA TGTGCCAGCAGCGCCGGACTCGTCTATGGCTACACCTTC. It is translated as CASSAGLVYGYTF. Using reference TRBV9 and TRBJ1-2 for the parts outside the CDR3, the full variable domain is DSGVTQTPKHLITATGQRVTLRCSPRSGDLSVYWYQQSLDQGLQFLIQYYNGEERAKGNILERFSAQQFPDLHSELNLSSLELGDSALYFCASSAGLVYGYTFGSGTRLTVV.

The V call is TRBV4-1, the J call TRBJ2-7, with TRBD1 identical over 10 bases. V shed 0 bases, J shed 4 bases, and the junction held 3 bases outside the gene matches. This CDR3 comprises 15 residues. Germline-derived CDR1 and CDR2 are MGHRA and YSYEKL. The CDR3 here is CASSQDGTGVYEQYF. CDR3 nucleotides: TGCGCCAGCAGCCAAGATGGGACAGGGGTATACGAGCAGTACTTC.

The chain couples TRBV30 to TRBJ2-3, with D possibly TRBD2 on 6 matching bases. V dropped 4 bases and J dropped 2 bases, with 19 bases sitting between them. In germline, CDR1 is GTSNPN, CDR2 SVGIG (reference sequence). This CDR3 is 16 amino acids long. The CDR3 loop reads CAWTPRSRRVTDTQYF. CDR3 bases: TGTGCCTGGACCCCTCGATCCCGGAGGGTCACAGATACGCAGTATTTT.

The chain has TRBV18 and TRBJ1-2; 7 bases fit TRBD1. Germline V gene data show CDR1 as KGHSH and CDR2 as LQKENI. This CDR3 has 15 residues. V was pared by 4 bases and J by 5 bases, with 10 bases of the junction left unmatched. Written as DNA, the CDR3 is TGTGCCAGCTCACTAGAACAAGGGGGCCTATATGGCTACACCTTC. This translates into CASSLEQGGLYGYTF.

In regard to this clone: Germline is not matched at one junction end, which may reflect a read error. In the same sample, other DNA sequences code for this CDR3. This sequence joins TRBV6-5 and TRBJ1-6; D remains ambiguous. CDR3 length equals 15 residues. Germline assignment: CDR1 MNHEY and CDR2 SVGAGI. In DNA, the CDR3 is TGTGCCAGCAGTTACAGTCCCGGCGAGGATTCACCCCTACACTTT. It yields the protein CASSYSPGEDSPLHF.

The chain links TRBV13 to TRBJ2-7; 8 nucleotides align to TRBD2. Per the germline V gene, CDR1 is PRHDT and CDR2 is FYEKMQ (reference sequence). The CDR3 contains 16 residues. After removal of 2 bases from V and 0 bases from J, the junction contained 6 bases not matched to a gene. The CDR3 nucleotides are TGTGCCAGCAGCTTAAGGGGCGGGAGGAGCTCCTACGAGCAGTACTTC. Protein: CASSLRGGRSSYEQYF.

This chain joins TRBV27 and TRBJ1-3; TRBD1 might be the D (5 bases). Germline V gene sequence: CDR1 MNHEY, CDR2 SMNVEV (reference sequence). The V and J ends lost 6 bases and 4 bases respectively, with 13 bases between them. CDR3 size: 14 residues. The CDR3 region has the DNA TGTGCCAGCAGAATAACAGGTTCCGGAAACACCATATATTTT. Translation: CASRITGSGNTIYF.

The rearrangement joins TRBV9 to TRBJ1-1; D perhaps matches TRBD1 (5 bases). The CDR3 is 14 amino acids. V lost 4 bases, J lost 4 bases, and 14 bases lay in between. Looked up from germline, CDR1 is SGDLS and CDR2 is YYNGEE. As DNA, the CDR3 is TGTGCCAGCAGCCCAGATGGGGGGAGCACTGAAGCTTTCTTT. It is translated as CASSPDGGSTEAFF.